The rows below give T cell receptor beta chains drawn from one sample of a study of blood T cell repertoires in COVID-19. Clones were sequenced by immunoSEQ multiplex PCR, and TCRdb holds only the in-frame ones, with some missing. The sample lists some 300,000 clones, nearly 90% seen once, with 2.9% in the top ten. The source material was PBMCs or T cells enriched from blood (not recorded which). Receptor source: a woman aged 50 to 60 who had been exposed to COVID-19. Each CDR3 is given with its conserved first and last residue. A D gene is named only where the DNA matches it firmly. Not every row has a clone size; where given, it reads once, few, many or a size class.

TRBJ1-1,-,-,TRBV28,CASSVTSWSVLNTEAFF,TGTGCCAGCAGTGTGACAAGCTGGTCAGTTCTGAACACTGAAGCTTTCTTT
TRBJ2-1,-,-,TRBV18,CASSPQQGNEQFF,TGTGCCAGCTCACCCCAACAGGGAAATGAGCAGTTCTTC
TRBJ1-4,-,-,TRBV30,CAWRQGMKEKLFF,TGTGCCTGGAGACAGGGTATGAAGGAAAAACTGTTTTTT
TRBJ2-7,-,TRBD2,TRBV15,CATRASGSSEQYF,TGTGCCACCAGAGCTAGCGGGAGCTCCGAGCAGTACTTC
TRBJ1-5,-,-,TRBV19,CASSIVFGMGNQPQHF,TGTGCCAGTAGTATAGTATTCGGGATGGGCAATCAGCCCCAGCATTTT
TRBJ2-3,-,TRBD2,TRBV7-9,CASSFSGGASTDTQYF,TGTGCCAGCAGCTTTAGCGGGGGGGCAAGTACAGATACGCAGTATTTT
TRBJ1-6,once,-,TRBV28,CASSLIAGSGSYNSPLHF,TGTGCCAGCAGTTTAATAGCAGGGTCGGGTTCCTATAATTCACCCCTCCACTTT
TRBJ1-1,once,-,TRBV19,CASSHETGLRGAFF,TGTGCCAGTAGTCACGAGACAGGCCTCCGGGGAGCTTTCTTT
TRBJ2-3,-,-,TRBV30,CAWRSVVSTDTQYF,TGTGCCTGGAGATCAGTGGTTTCTACAGATACGCAGTATTTT
TRBJ1-1,-,TRBD1,TRBV28,CASSPTGGARNEAFF,TGTGCCAGCAGTCCGACAGGGGGCGCCCGGAATGAAGCTTTCTTT
TRBJ1-1,once,-,TRBV19,CASTLTRGTEAFF,TGTGCCAGTACGCTGACGAGGGGGACTGAAGCTTTCTTT
TRBJ1-2,-,TRBD1,TRBV3-1/TRBV3-2,CASSHMGQSNGYTF,TGTGCCAGCAGCCACATGGGACAGTCCAATGGCTACACCTTC
TRBJ1-1,-,-,TRBV5-1,CASSFSTGGPEAFF,TGCGCCAGCAGCTTTAGTACTGGGGGCCCTGAAGCTTTCTTT
TRBJ2-7,-,-,TRBV2,CASRAWGTGREEQYF,TGTGCCAGCAGGGCTTGGGGAACAGGGAGAGAAGAGCAGTACTTC
TRBJ1-4,-,-,TRBV5-1,CASRPSRTNEKLFF,TGCGCCAGCAGGCCGTCCCGGACAAATGAAAAACTGTTTTTT
TRBJ1-2,-,TRBD1,TRBV5-1,CASSLGQGAGYGYTF,TGCGCCAGCAGCTTGGGCCAGGGGGCAGGCTATGGCTACACCTTC
TRBJ1-3,-,-,TRBV15,CATSRAPRLGNTIYF,TGTGCCACCAGCAGAGCCCCCCGACTGGGAAACACCATATATTTT
TRBJ2-3,-,-,TRBV5-1,CASSLVGSPDTQYF,TGCGCCAGCAGCTTAGTCGGGAGCCCGGATACGCAGTATTTT
TRBJ1-2,-,-,TRBV7-8,CASSLLVESYGYTF,TGTGCCAGCTCACTCCTCGTAGAGAGCTATGGCTACACCTTC
TRBJ1-2,-,TRBD1,TRBV19,CASSKQGKANYGYTF,TGTGCCAGTAGTAAACAGGGGAAGGCTAACTATGGCTACACCTTC
TRBJ2-3,-,-,TRBV21-1,CASSPGPAGVGTDTQYF,TGTGCCAGCAGCCCCGGCCCAGCGGGGGTAGGCACAGATACGCAGTATTTT
TRBJ2-1,-,TRBD2,TRBV7-2,CASSLERGSYNEQFF,TGTGCCAGCAGCTTAGAGCGGGGCTCCTACAATGAGCAGTTCTTC
TRBJ2-3,-,-,TRBV19,CASSSQTGTPAYF,TGTGCCAGTAGTTCTCAAACCGGGACTCCAGCGTATTTT
TRBJ2-7,-,-,TRBV19,CASSIAGVASYEQYF,TGTGCCAGTAGTATCGCGGGCGTTGCCTCCTACGAGCAGTACTTC
TRBJ1-5,-,-,TRBV19,CASSWGGVKGNQPQHF,TGTGCCAGTAGTTGGGGAGGGGTAAAGGGCAATCAGCCCCAGCATTTT
TRBJ2-3,-,TRBD1,TRBV13,CASSLRQGTDTQYF,TGTGCCAGCAGCCTAAGACAGGGGACGGATACGCAGTATTTT
TRBJ2-1,-,-,TRBV2,CASSEQYNEQFF,TGTGCCAGCAGTGAACAGTACAATGAGCAGTTCTTC
TRBJ2-7,-,TRBD1,TRBV3-1/TRBV3-2,CASSQGGTGAYEQYF,TGTGCCAGCAGCCAAGGAGGGACAGGGGCCTACGAGCAGTACTTC
TRBJ1-6,-,-,TRBV3-1/TRBV3-2,CASSPMGQDNSPLHF,TGTGCCAGCAGCCCTATGGGACAAGATAATTCACCCCTCCACTTT
TRBJ2-3,-,-,TRBV6-1,CASSEGGGGADTQYF,TGTGCCAGCAGTGAAGGAGGCGGGGGCGCAGATACGCAGTATTTT
TRBJ1-3,-,TRBD1,TRBV6-1,CASSELQGRVGNTIYF,TGTGCCAGCAGTGAACTACAGGGGCGAGTGGGAAACACCATATATTTT
TRBJ2-3,-,TRBD2,TRBV6-2/TRBV6-3,CASSYRGTSGGTDTQYF,TGTGCCAGCAGTTACCGAGGGACTAGCGGGGGCACAGATACGCAGTATTTT
TRBJ2-5,-,TRBD2,TRBV3-1/TRBV3-2,CASSRPGGGETQYF,TGTGCCAGCAGCCGTCCGGGGGGAGGAGAGACCCAGTACTTC
TRBJ2-7,-,-,TRBV3-1/TRBV3-2,CASSQNRGGEQYF,TGTGCCAGCAGCCAAAATAGGGGAGGCGAGCAGTACTTC
TRBJ2-1,-,TRBD1,TRBV12-3/TRBV12-4,CASSPTGHNEQFF,TGTGCCAGCAGCCCGACAGGGCACAATGAGCAGTTCTTC
TRBJ2-7,-,-,TRBV5-1,CASSPRQTDYEQYF,TGCGCCAGCAGCCCCCGACAGACGGATTACGAGCAGTACTTC
TRBJ1-3,-,-,TRBV10-3,CAISESRVPGLSGNTIYF,TGTGCCATCAGTGAGTCTCGGGTGCCTGGTCTCTCTGGAAACACCATATATTTT
TRBJ1-1,-,-,TRBV28,CASSLGTGGTEAFF,TGTGCCAGCAGTTTGGGTACGGGGGGCACTGAAGCTTTCTTT
TRBJ2-2,once,TRBD1,TRBV5-6,CASSLVQGANTGELFF,TGTGCCAGCAGCTTGGTCCAGGGGGCGAACACCGGGGAGCTGTTTTTT
TRBJ2-7,-,TRBD2,TRBV19,CASSIEGGAEQYF,TGTGCCAGTAGTATTGAGGGAGGGGCCGAGCAGTACTTC
TRBJ2-1,-,TRBD1,TRBV5-1,CASSWAGTGGINEQFF,TGCGCCAGCAGCTGGGCCGGGACAGGGGGGATCAATGAGCAGTTCTTC
TRBJ2-3,-,TRBD2,TRBV7-8,CASSSKAGGRADTQYF,TGTGCCAGCAGCTCCAAAGCGGGGGGGCGTGCAGATACGCAGTATTTT
TRBJ1-3,-,TRBD1,TRBV28,CASSPIDRGTGNTIYF,TGTGCCAGCAGCCCGATAGACAGGGGAACTGGAAACACCATATATTTT
TRBJ2-7,-,TRBD1,TRBV3-1/TRBV3-2,CASSQGQGHRGEQYF,TGTGCCAGCAGCCAAGGACAGGGCCACAGAGGAGAGCAGTACTTC
TRBJ2-7,-,-,TRBV3-1/TRBV3-2,CASSQAGSGTSGQYF,TGTGCCAGCAGCCAAGCCGGCAGTGGGACATCTGGGCAGTACTTC
TRBJ2-7,-,-,TRBV11-2,CASSLVLTSSSGEQYF,TGTGCCAGCAGCTTAGTGCTTACTAGTTCGTCCGGTGAGCAGTACTTC
TRBJ2-7,-,TRBD2,TRBV19,CASSISGGGSYEQYF,TGTGCCAGTAGTATTTCCGGGGGGGGCTCCTACGAGCAGTACTTC
TRBJ2-2,few,-,TRBV19,CASSMNDRSGELFF,TGTGCCAGTAGTATGAATGACAGGTCCGGGGAGCTGTTTTTT
TRBJ2-6,-,-,TRBV5-5,CASSLNRASGANVLTF,TGTGCCAGCAGCTTAAACAGGGCCTCTGGGGCCAACGTCCTGACTTTC
TRBJ2-1,-,-,TRBV5-8,CASSLVGQGIYEQFF,TGTGCCAGCAGCTTGGTGGGCCAGGGGATCTATGAGCAGTTCTTC
TRBJ2-7,-,TRBD1,TRBV30,CAWNGQGSNEQYF,TGTGCCTGGAATGGACAGGGGTCCAACGAGCAGTACTTC
TRBJ2-7,-,TRBD1,TRBV5-4,CATTPGGLGEQYF,TGTGCCACAACCCCAGGGGGTTTGGGGGAGCAGTACTTC
TRBJ2-3,-,TRBD2,TRBV7-8,CASSSGGGATDTQYF,TGTGCCAGCAGCTCCGGCGGGGGGGCAACAGATACGCAGTATTTT
TRBJ1-6,-,TRBD1,TRBV6-6,CASSPRQGRSYNSPLHF,TGTGCCAGCAGTCCCAGACAGGGAAGGTCCTATAATTCACCCCTCCACTTT